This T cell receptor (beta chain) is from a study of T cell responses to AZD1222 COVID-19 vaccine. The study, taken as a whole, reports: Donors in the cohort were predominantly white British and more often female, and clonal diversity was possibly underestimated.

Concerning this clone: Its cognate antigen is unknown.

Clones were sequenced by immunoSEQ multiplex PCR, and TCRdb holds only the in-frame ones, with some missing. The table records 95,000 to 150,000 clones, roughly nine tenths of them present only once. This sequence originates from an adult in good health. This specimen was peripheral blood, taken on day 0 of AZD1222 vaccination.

The CDR3: CSVPGGGRSIQETQYF. CDR3 DNA sequence: TGCAGCGTCCCAGGGGGTGGGCGGTCGATACAAGAGACCCAGTACTTC. J is TRBJ2-5 and V is TRBV29-1, with 7 bases that match TRBD1. From germline, CDR1 is SQVTM and CDR2 ANQGSEA. The CDR3 loop spans 16 amino acids. V trimming: 6 bases; J trimming: 2 bases; junction bases outside the gene matches: 15.